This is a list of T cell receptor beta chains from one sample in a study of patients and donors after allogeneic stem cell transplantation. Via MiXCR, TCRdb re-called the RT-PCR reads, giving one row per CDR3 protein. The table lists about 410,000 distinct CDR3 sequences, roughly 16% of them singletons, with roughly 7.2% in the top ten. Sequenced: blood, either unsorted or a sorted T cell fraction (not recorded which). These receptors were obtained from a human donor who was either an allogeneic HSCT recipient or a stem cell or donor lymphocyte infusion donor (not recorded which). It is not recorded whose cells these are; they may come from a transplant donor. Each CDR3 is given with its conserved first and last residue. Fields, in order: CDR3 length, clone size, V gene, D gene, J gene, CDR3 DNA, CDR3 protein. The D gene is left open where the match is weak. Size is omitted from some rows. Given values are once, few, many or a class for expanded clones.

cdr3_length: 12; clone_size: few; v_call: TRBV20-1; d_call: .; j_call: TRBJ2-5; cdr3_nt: TGCAGTGTTAAAGGGGGGAAAGAGACCCAGTACTTC; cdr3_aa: CSVKGGKETQYF
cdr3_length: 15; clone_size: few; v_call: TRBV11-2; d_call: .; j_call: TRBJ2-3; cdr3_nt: TGTGCCAGCAGCGCAAGGGACCACATTATGGATACGCAGTATTTT; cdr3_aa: CASSARDHIMDTQYF
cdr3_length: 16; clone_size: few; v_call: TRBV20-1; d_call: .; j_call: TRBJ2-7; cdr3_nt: TGCAGTGCTAGAGATTCAAGGGGCTTCAGCTCCTACGAGCAGTACTTC; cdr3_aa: CSARDSRGFSSYEQYF
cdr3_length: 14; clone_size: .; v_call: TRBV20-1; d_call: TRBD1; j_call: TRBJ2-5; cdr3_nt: TGCAGTGCTAGGAGGGACAGGGGGCTAGAGACCCAGTACTTC; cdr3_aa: CSARRDRGLETQYF
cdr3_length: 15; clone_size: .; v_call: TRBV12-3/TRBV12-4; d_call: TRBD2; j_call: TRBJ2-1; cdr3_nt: TGTGCCAGCAGTTTAGGCTGGACTAGCGGGAATGAGCAGTTCTTC; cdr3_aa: CASSLGWTSGNEQFF
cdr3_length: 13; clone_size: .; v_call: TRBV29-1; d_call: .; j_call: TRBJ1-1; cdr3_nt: TGCAGCGTTGAACGGGACACGAACACTGAAGCTTTCTTT; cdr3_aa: CSVERDTNTEAFF
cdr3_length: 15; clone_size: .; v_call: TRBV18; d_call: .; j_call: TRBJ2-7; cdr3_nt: TGTGCCAGCTCACCAAGTAGACCCAGCTCCTACGAGCAGTACTTC; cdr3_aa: CASSPSRPSSYEQYF
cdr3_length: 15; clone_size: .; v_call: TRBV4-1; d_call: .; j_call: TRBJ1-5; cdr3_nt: TGCGCCAGCAGCCAAGCCGAAATGGTGCTGCAGCCCCAGCATTTT; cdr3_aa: CASSQAEMVLQPQHF
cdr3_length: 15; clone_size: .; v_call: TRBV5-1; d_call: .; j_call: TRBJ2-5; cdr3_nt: TGCGCCAGCAGCCACAGAGACAGGAGCGCAGAGACCCAGTACTTC; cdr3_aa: CASSHRDRSAETQYF
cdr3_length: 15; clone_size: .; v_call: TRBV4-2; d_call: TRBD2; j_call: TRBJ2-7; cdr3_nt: TGTGCCAGCAGCCAAGGGACTAGCGGAACCTACGAGCAGTACTTC; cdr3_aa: CASSQGTSGTYEQYF
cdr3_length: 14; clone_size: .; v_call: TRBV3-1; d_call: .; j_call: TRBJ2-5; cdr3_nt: TGTGCCAGCAGCCAAGTGGGCTCCCAAGAGACCCAGTACTTC; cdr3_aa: CASSQVGSQETQYF
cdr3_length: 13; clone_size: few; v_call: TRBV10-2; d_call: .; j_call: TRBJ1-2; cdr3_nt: TGCGCCAGCAGCGAACCCTCCTTTACTGGTTACACTTTC; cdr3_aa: CASSEPSFTGYTF
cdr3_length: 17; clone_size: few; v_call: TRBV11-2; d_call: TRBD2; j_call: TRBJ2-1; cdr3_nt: TGTGCCAGCAGCTTCAAATTACTGACTAGCGCCTACAATGAGCAGTTCTTC; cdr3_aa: CASSFKLLTSAYNEQFF
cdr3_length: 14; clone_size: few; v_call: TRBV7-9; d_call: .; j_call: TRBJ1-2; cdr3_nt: TGTGCCAGCAGCCCCCAGGGAACTAACTATGGCTACACCTTC; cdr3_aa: CASSPQGTNYGYTF
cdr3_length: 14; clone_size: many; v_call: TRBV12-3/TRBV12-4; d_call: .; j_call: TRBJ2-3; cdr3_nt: TGTGCCAGCAGTTTAAGGGGGTTGTCAGATACGCAGTATTTT; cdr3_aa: CASSLRGLSDTQYF
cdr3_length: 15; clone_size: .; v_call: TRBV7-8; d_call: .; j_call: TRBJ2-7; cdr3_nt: TGTGCCAGCAGCCCTCCTGGGGCGTCGGCTACTGAGCAGTACTTC; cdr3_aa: CASSPPGASATEQYF
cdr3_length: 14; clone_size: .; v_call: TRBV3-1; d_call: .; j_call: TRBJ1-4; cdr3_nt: TGTGCCAGCAGCCCGGGACCTATGGGTGAAAAACTGTTTTTT; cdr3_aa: CASSPGPMGEKLFF
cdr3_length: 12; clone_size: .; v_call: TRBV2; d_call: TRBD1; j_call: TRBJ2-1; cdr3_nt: TGTGCCAGCATGGCCCAGGGGGATGAGCAGTTCTTC; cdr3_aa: CASMAQGDEQFF
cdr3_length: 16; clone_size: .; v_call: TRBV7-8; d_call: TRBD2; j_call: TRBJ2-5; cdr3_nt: TGTGCCAGCAGCTTAGAGCGGGGGTCCTTTCAAGAGACCCAGTACTTC; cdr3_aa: CASSLERGSFQETQYF
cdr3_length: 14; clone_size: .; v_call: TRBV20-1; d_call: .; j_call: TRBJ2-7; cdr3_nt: TGCAGTGCTAGAGATCCGGACGCCCTCTACGAGCAGTACTTC; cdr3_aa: CSARDPDALYEQYF
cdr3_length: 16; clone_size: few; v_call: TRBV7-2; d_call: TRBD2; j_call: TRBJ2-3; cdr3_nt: TGTGCCAGCAGCCAGGGACTAGCGGGAGGTGCAGATACGCAGTATTTT; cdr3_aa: CASSQGLAGGADTQYF
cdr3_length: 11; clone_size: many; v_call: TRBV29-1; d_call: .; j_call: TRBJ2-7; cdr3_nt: TGCAGCGGAGGGTCTGCCTACGAGCAGTACTTC; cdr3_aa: CSGGSAYEQYF
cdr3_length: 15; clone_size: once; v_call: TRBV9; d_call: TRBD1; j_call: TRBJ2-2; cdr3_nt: TGTGCCAGCAGCGTTACCGGGACAGGGGCCGGGGAGCTGTTTTTT; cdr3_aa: CASSVTGTGAGELFF
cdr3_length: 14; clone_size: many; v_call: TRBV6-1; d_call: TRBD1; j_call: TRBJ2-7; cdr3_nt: TGTGCCAGCACTCCGACAGGGGGAACCTACGAGCAGTACTTC; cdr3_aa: CASTPTGGTYEQYF
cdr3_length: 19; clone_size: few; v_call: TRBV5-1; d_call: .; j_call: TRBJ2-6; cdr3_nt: TGCGCCAGCAGCCACGAGGAAGTAAGACTCCTATCGGGGGCCAACGTCCTGACTTTC; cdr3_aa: CASSHEEVRLLSGANVLTF
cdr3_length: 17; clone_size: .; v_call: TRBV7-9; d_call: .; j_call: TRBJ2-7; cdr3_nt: TGTGCCAGCAGCTTAGGCCCAGGGGCCCCCGTATCCTACGAGCAGTACTTC; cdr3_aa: CASSLGPGAPVSYEQYF
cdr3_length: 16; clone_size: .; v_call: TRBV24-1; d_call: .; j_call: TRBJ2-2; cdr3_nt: TGTGCCACCAGTGATCCGCGGGGCAAAGGCACCGGGGAGCTGTTTTTT; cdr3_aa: CATSDPRGKGTGELFF
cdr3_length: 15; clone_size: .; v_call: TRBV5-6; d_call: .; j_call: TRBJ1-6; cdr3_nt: TGTGCCAGCAGCTTCCGGACCGCTTATAATTCACCCCTCCACTTT; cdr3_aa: CASSFRTAYNSPLHF
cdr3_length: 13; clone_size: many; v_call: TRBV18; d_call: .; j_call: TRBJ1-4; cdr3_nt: TGTGCCAGCTCACCACCAGGAGGCGAAAAACTGTTTTTT; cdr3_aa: CASSPPGGEKLFF
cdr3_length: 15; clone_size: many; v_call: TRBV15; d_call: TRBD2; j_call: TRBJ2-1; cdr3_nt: TGTGCCACCAGCGTCGGGACTAGCGGACTCAATGAGCAGTTCTTC; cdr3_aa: CATSVGTSGLNEQFF
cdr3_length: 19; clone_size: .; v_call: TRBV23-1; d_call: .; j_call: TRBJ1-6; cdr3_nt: TGCGCCAGCAGTCAACACGGGCACCGCACAAGCTCCTATAATTCACCCCTCCACTTT; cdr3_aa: CASSQHGHRTSSYNSPLHF
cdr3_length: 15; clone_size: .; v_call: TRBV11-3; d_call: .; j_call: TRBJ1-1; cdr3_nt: TGTGCCAGCAGCTCTCAGGGGTTAATGAACACTGAAGCTTTCTTT; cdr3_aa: CASSSQGLMNTEAFF
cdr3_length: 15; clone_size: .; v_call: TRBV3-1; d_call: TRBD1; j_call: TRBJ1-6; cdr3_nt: TGTGCCAGCAGCCATGGACAGGGGGCTTATTCACCCCTCCACTTT; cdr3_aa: CASSHGQGAYSPLHF
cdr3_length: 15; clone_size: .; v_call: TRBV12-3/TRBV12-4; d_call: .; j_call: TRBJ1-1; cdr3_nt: TGTGCCAGCAGTCACGAGAGGAGATTGAACACTGAAGCTTTCTTT; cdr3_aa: CASSHERRLNTEAFF
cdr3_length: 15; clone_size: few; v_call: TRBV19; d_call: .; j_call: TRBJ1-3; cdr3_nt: TGTGCCAGTATACGGGGCGACATCTCTGGAAACACCATATATTTT; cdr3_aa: CASIRGDISGNTIYF
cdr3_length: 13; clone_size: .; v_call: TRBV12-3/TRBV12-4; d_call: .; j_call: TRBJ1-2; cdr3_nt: TGTGCCAGCAGCTTAGACAGACCCTATGGCTACACCTTC; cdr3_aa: CASSLDRPYGYTF
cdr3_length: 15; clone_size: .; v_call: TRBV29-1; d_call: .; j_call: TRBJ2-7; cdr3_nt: TGCAGCGTTGAAGAGGGTAGAAAGGGGAGGATCGAGCAGTACTTC; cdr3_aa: CSVEEGRKGRIEQYF
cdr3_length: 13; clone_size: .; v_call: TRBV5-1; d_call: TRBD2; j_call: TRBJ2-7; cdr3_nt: TGCGCCAGCAGCGGGCTAGCGGTATACGAGCAGTACTTC; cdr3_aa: CASSGLAVYEQYF
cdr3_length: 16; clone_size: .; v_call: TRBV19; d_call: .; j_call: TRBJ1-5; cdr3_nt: TGTGCCAGTAGACCCTCGACAGGTGGAGGCAATCAGCCCCAGCATTTT; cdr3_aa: CASRPSTGGGNQPQHF
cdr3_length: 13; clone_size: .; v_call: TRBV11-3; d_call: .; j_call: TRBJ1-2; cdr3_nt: TGTGCCAGCAGCTTAGCCAGGGAGAATGGCTACACCTTC; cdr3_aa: CASSLARENGYTF
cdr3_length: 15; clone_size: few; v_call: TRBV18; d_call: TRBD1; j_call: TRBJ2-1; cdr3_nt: TGTGCCAGCTCACCACGGGACAGGGTTAAGCAAGTGCAGTTCTTC; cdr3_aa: CASSPRDRVKQVQFF